These 26 T cell receptor beta chains were sequenced from one sample in a study of Ad26.COV2.S vaccination and SARS-CoV-2 variants. Treatment denoted: about 20 received Ad26.COV2.S at low or high dose, single or two shots; roughly five received placebo; per-sample allocation not given. Sampling was performed 63 days after the first vaccine or placebo injection. The repertoire was sequenced with immunoSEQ multiplex PCR; TCRdb's copy has only in-frame clones and lacks some. The sample lists some 460,000 clones, roughly nine tenths occurring once. The starting material was peripheral blood, obtained in a trial of Ad26.COV2.S vaccine versus placebo. These receptor sequences come from a person aged 18-65 years who received the Ad26.COV2.S COVID-19 vaccine or a placebo.

This chain links TRBV7-2 with TRBJ2-1; TRBD2 matches at 8 bases. V lost 1 base to trimming and J lost 9 bases; unmatched junction nucleotides: 11. The CDR3 consists of 16 residues. Germline-derived CDR1 and CDR2 are SGHTA and FQGNSA. The CDR3 nucleotides are TGTGCCAGCAGCTTAGGAGGGCCCGGCAGCGGGAGTGAGCAGTTCTTC. It is translated as CASSLGGPGSGSEQFF.

The rearrangement uses TRBV7-9 and TRBJ2-2, with 9 bases identical to TRBD2. V trimming: 2 bases; J trimming: 4 bases; junction bases outside the gene matches: 2. Germline V gives CDR1 SEHNR, CDR2 FQNEAQ (reference sequence). This CDR3 has 15 residues. CDR3 bases: TGTGCCAGCAGCTTAAGCGGGGGGCGCACCGGGGAGCTGTTTTTT. Translated, it gives CASSLSGGRTGELFF.

The chain is built from TRBV5-6 and TRBJ1-2; perhaps TRBD1 as D (5 bases). Germline loops: CDR1 SGHDT, CDR2 YYEEEE. This CDR3 comprises 14 residues. V was pared by 4 bases and J by 4 bases, with 14 bases between. DNA for the CDR3: TGTGCCAGCAGCCTCGGGACGGTGCTCTATGGCTACACCTTC. Translation: CASSLGTVLYGYTF.

The CDR3 sequence is CSAQAGYEQYF. Written as DNA, the CDR3 is TGCAGTGCCCAGGCGGGGTACGAGCAGTACTTC. This chain joins TRBV20-1 and TRBJ2-7; a weak D match, TRBD2 (6 bases). Trimming shortened V by 6 bases and J by 4 bases, and 10 bases separated the two germline ends. The CDR3 covers 11 residues. The germline V gene encodes CDR1 DFQATT and CDR2 SNEGSKA (reference sequence).

Details on this clone: This sample includes further DNA sequences coding for the same CDR3. This chain uses TRBV7-9 with TRBJ1-3, with a weak D call TRBD1 (5 bases). CDR3 length: 14 residues. The germline V gene encodes CDR1 SEHNR and CDR2 FQNEAQ (reference sequence). Deletions cut 1 base from V and 4 bases from J, with 8 bases between. The CDR3 nucleotides read TGTGCCAGCAGCTTAGGAGGGGCCGGAAACACCATATATTTT. This gives the protein CASSLGGAGNTIYF.

The chain joins TRBV10-2 to TRBJ2-2, with 9 nucleotides matching TRBD1. With 2 bases clipped from V and 0 bases from J, the junction kept 7 bases outside the gene matches. Germline-derived CDR1 and CDR2 are WSHSY and SAAADI. The CDR3 is 18 residues long. The DNA of the CDR3 is TGCGCCAGCAGTGAGGGGGCCACAGGGGGCACGAACACCGGGGAGCTGTTTTTT. It is translated as CASSEGATGGTNTGELFF.

The chain has TRBV6-5 and TRBJ2-7; D is possibly TRBD1 (6 bases). V shed 8 bases and J shed 0 bases, with 11 bases lying between them. The CDR3 contains 13 residues. CDR1 is MNHEY and CDR2 is SVGAGI in the germline V gene. In DNA form, the CDR3 reads TGTGCCAGCCAGGGGCCCTACTCCTACGAGCAGTACTTC. Translating it yields CASQGPYSYEQYF.

This rearrangement joins TRBV6-5 to TRBJ1-4; D may be TRBD1 (6 bases). Germline CDR1 and CDR2: MNHEY and SVGAGI. V lost 8 bases and J lost 9, with 22 bases in between. The CDR3 has 15 amino acids. For the CDR3, the DNA is TGTGCCAGCGCTCCCCCCAGGTCCGGGACACAAAAACTGTTTTTT. Translated, it gives CASAPPRSGTQKLFF.

There are a few counts of this clone. This sample includes further DNA sequences coding for the same CDR3. The chain couples TRBV6-2 or TRBV6-3 to TRBJ1-1; possible D gene TRBD1, 5 bases. Trimming pared 0 bases from V and 5 bases from J, leaving 10 bases between. Per germline, CDR1 MNHEY and CDR2 SVGEGT. The CDR3 is 14 residues long. CDR3 coding DNA: TGTGCCAGCAGTTACTCCCTCCGGGGGACTGAAGCTTTCTTT. The encoded protein is CASSYSLRGTEAFF.

The chain recombines TRBV9 with TRBJ1-2; D is unclear. CDR1 is SGDLS and CDR2 is YYNGEE in the germline V gene. Deletions cut 1 base from V and 10 bases from J, with 20 bases between. CDR3 length equals 15 residues. DNA of the CDR3: TGTGCCAGCAGCGTATCTTGGGTGGCAGGTGAATACTACACCTTC. Its protein product is CASSVSWVAGEYYTF.

V and J are TRBV20-1 and TRBJ2-7; a weak D match, TRBD1 (6 bases). This CDR3 spans 15 amino acids. Germline values: CDR1 DFQATT, CDR2 SNEGSKA (reference sequence). The V end lost 3 bases, the J end lost 1 base, and 16 bases lay between the germline ends. The CDR3 loop is CSASPAVTGSYEQYF. CDR3 nucleotide sequence: TGCAGTGCTAGTCCCGCCGTAACAGGGTCCTACGAGCAGTACTTC.

This chain uses TRBV29-1 with TRBJ2-1; a weak D match, TRBD2 (6 bases). Trimming took 6 bases from V and 6 from J, leaving 15 bases between them. CDR1 and CDR2 from the germline V gene are SQVTM and ANQGSEA. The CDR3 has 13 amino acids. CDR3 region: CSVVPGLFNEQFF. In nucleotides, the CDR3 is TGCAGCGTCGTACCGGGACTCTTCAATGAGCAGTTCTTC.

In its sample, this clone was seen once. This chain links TRBV7-9 with TRBJ2-3, with D uncertain. The germline gives CDR1 SEHNR, CDR2 FQNEAQ (reference sequence). Trimming took 1 base from V and 4 from J, leaving 15 bases between them. The CDR3 covers 16 residues. The CDR3: CASSLEMVPLPDTQYF. For the CDR3, the DNA is TGTGCCAGCAGCTTAGAGATGGTTCCACTCCCAGATACGCAGTATTTT.

The gene calls are TRBV5-1 and TRBJ1-1; D remains ambiguous. Germline V gives CDR1 SGHRS, CDR2 YFSETQ. Deletions cut 3 bases from V and 1 base from J, with 19 bases between. CDR3 size: 17 residues. This CDR3 reads CASSSPGGQPRNTEAFF. The CDR3, as DNA: TGCGCCAGCAGCTCCCCCGGCGGGCAGCCCCGGAACACTGAAGCTTTCTTT. The entire variable domain, with the rest obtained from reference TRBV5-1 and TRBJ1-1, is as follows: KAGVTQTPRYLIKTRGQQVTLSCSPISGHRSVSWYQQTPGQGLQFLFEYFSETQRNKGNFPGRFSGRQFSNSRSEMNVSTLELGDSALYLCASSSPGGQPRNTEAFFGQGTRLTVV.

The V gene is TRBV2, the J gene TRBJ2-5; TRBD2 matches 10 bases. Germline V gene sequence: CDR1 SNHLY, CDR2 FYNNEI. V trimming: 7 bases; J trimming: 5 bases; junction bases outside the gene matches: 7. The CDR3 has 14 residues. The DNA of the CDR3 is TGTGCCAGCACCGGGGGACTAGCGCGGGAGACCCAGTACTTC. This translates into CASTGGLARETQYF.

The chain couples TRBV5-4 to TRBJ2-1; unclear D gene. This CDR3 has 14 amino acids. V lost 1 base, J lost 6 bases, and 11 bases lay in between. Per the germline V gene, CDR1 is SGHNT and CDR2 is YYREEE (reference sequence). The CDR3 reads CASSLPKGLNEQFF. The CDR3 DNA sequence: TGTGCCAGCAGCTTGCCGAAGGGTCTCAATGAGCAGTTCTTC. The full variable domain, completed using reference TRBV5-4 and TRBJ2-1, is ETGVTQSPTHLIKTRGQQVTLRCSSQSGHNTVSWYQQALGQGPQFIFQYYREEENGRGNFPPRFSGLQFPNYSSELNVNALELDDSALYLCASSLPKGLNEQFFGPGTRLTVL.

The rearrangement links TRBV27 to TRBJ2-1; the match to TRBD1 covers 12 bases. Per the germline V gene, CDR1 is MNHEY and CDR2 is SMNVEV (reference sequence). CDR3 length: 17 amino acids. Trimming cost V 2 bases and J 6 bases; bases outside gene matches: 8. CDR3 protein: CASSLGVGQGAGNEQFF. The CDR3 coding sequence is TGTGCCAGCAGTTTAGGGGTGGGACAGGGGGCAGGCAATGAGCAGTTCTTC.

J is TRBJ2-7 and V is TRBV5-4; the match to TRBD2 covers 9 bases. The V segment lost 4 bases and the J segment 4 bases; nucleotides outside the gene matches: 12. Looked up from germline, CDR1 is SGHNT and CDR2 is YYREEE (reference sequence). This CDR3 comprises 16 residues. In DNA, the CDR3 is TGTGCCAGCAGCGGTCACCGGGGTAGCGGGGGTTACGAGCAGTACTTC. This codes for CASSGHRGSGGYEQYF.

The chain recombines TRBV12-3 or TRBV12-4 with TRBJ1-5; possibly TRBD1 for D (6 bases). The CDR3 sequence is 13 residues long. Trimming removed 8 bases from V and 4 bases from J, with 12 bases in between. CDR3 sequence reads: CASQPGTNQPQHF. Here the CDR3 DNA reads TGTGCCAGCCAGCCAGGGACAAATCAGCCCCAGCATTTT.

The CDR3 loop reads CASSHGQGRIEPQHF. The CDR3 DNA is TGTGCCAGCAGTCATGGACAGGGCCGGATCGAGCCCCAGCATTTT. The chain recombines TRBV27 with TRBJ1-5, with 8 bases that match TRBD1. Germline V gene lookup returns CDR1 MNHEY and CDR2 SMNVEV (reference sequence). The CDR3 has 15 amino acids. J lost 8 bases, V lost 5 bases, and 11 bases had no gene match.

This clone has more than one count but fewer than ten. This chain links TRBV5-1 with TRBJ1-2; D possibly corresponds to TRBD1 (5 bases). The germline CDR1 and CDR2 sequences are SGHRS and YFSETQ. The CDR3 loop spans 15 amino acids. V was cut by 0 bases and J by 4 bases, with 13 bases left in between. The CDR3 DNA follows: TGCGCCAGCAGCTTGGCCGGGGGAGGGAGCTATGGCTACACCTTC. Protein product: CASSLAGGGSYGYTF.

The J gene is TRBJ2-5, the V gene TRBV4-1; 8 nucleotides line up with TRBD1. Germline CDR1 reads MGHRA; CDR2 reads YSYEKL. V lost 1 base to trimming and J lost 5 bases; unmatched junction nucleotides: 6. This CDR3 has 15 amino acids. CDR3 residues: CASSQGTGTGETQYF. The CDR3 DNA is TGCGCCAGCAGCCAAGGGACAGGGACTGGGGAGACCCAGTACTTC.

This chain connects TRBV5-6 to TRBJ2-7; tentatively, D is TRBD1 (6 bases). Per the germline V gene, CDR1 is SGHDT and CDR2 is YYEEEE. The CDR3 loop spans 13 amino acids. V lost 1 base, J lost 3 bases, and 8 bases lay in between. The CDR3 region has the DNA TGTGCCAGCAGCTTGACCAGGGGCTACGAGCAGTACTTC. Translation: CASSLTRGYEQYF. Full variable domain (remainder filled in from reference TRBV5-6 and TRBJ2-7): DAGVTQSPTHLIKTRGQQVTLRCSPKSGHDTVSWYQQALGQGPQFIFQYYEEEERQRGNFPDRFSGHQFPNYSSELNVNALLLGDSALYLCASSLTRGYEQYFGPGTRLTVT.

The gene calls are TRBV30 and TRBJ1-2; D gene uncertain. The germline gives CDR1 GTSNPN, CDR2 SVGIG (reference sequence). The ends were cut back, 0 bases at V and 8 bases at J, with 10 bases in the middle. This CDR3 contains 12 residues. CDR3 nucleotide sequence: TGTGCCTGGAGTGTTTCGGTCGGCGGCTACACCTTC. As protein: CAWSVSVGGYTF.

The chain has TRBV7-2 and TRBJ2-5; the D is unclear. CDR1 SGHTA and CDR2 FQGNSA come from the germline V gene. This CDR3 has 15 residues. V lost 1 base, J lost 2 bases, and 11 bases lay in between. In nucleotides, the CDR3 is TGTGCCAGCAGCTTAGTTATAATACCACAAGAGACCCAGTACTTC. Residues: CASSLVIIPQETQYF.

This clone was detected once. DNA for the CDR3: TGCGCCAGCAGCCAAGACGCCCCCCAGGCGGGGGGACTCAGCTCCTACAATGAGCAGTTCTTC. As protein: CASSQDAPQAGGLSSYNEQFF. The genes are TRBV4-3 and TRBJ2-1; 8 positions agree with TRBD2. Germline V gene sequence: CDR1 LGHNA, CDR2 YSLEER. The junction had 16 bases not matched to a gene; V was cut back by 0 bases and J by 0 bases. CDR3 length: 21 amino acids.